The source of this T cell receptor (beta chain) is a study of cytomegalovirus exposure and HLA in healthy donors. The CDR3 has 13 amino acids. Germline values: CDR1 MNHEY, CDR2 SVGAGI. J gave up 3 bases and V 3 bases, and 1 base lay outside the gene matches. To note about this clone: The antigen is undetermined.

Study-wide findings and caveats: Differences between HLA loci emerged in a later analysis of TCR association rates, with DRB1 most and HLA-C fewest.

13 Jbeta primers and 60 Vbeta primers were used for the PCR. In the source study's methods: In a later analysis, the count reached tens of millions of unique TCR beta chains, with 10 million to 14 million shared. This table comes from immunoSEQ multiplex PCR, and its TCRdb copy is limited to in-frame clones, with some not included. Clone size and the V and J calls come from that table; the DNA yielded D and trimming. The sample has 70,000 or so clones. The receptor's source is a boy between 10 and 17 years old in good health and CMV-seronegative. V usage is TRBV6-5 and J usage is TRBJ2-5; TRBD2 agrees at 7 bases. The specimen sequenced was PBMCs. The CDR3 loop is CASSYTSEETQYF. CDR3 DNA: TGTGCCAGCAGTTATACTAGCGAAGAGACCCAGTACTTC.